This TCR beta chain comes out of a study of blood T cell repertoires in COVID-19. Study context: COVID-19 samples, acute and convalescent, were from the United States, Italy and Spain.

Assay used: immunoSEQ multiplex PCR; TCRdb lists only in-frame clones, some missing. This sample has about 14,000 clones, with around 85% found just once. This clone was picked up a small number of times. CDR3 length: 13 residues. The germline V gene has CDR1 LNHDA and CDR2 SQIVND (reference sequence). V was clipped by 9 bases and J by 2 bases, with 14 bases between them. Sequencing was carried out using peripheral blood. The origin of this receptor is a human donor with active COVID-19. The donor label of this sample is uncertain. The rearrangement links TRBV19 to TRBJ2-7; D perhaps matches TRBD1 (5 bases). The CDR3 DNA reads TGTGCCAGGAGAGACAGCGAAGCCTACGAGCAGTACTTC. Translating gives CARRDSEAYEQYF.